These T cell receptor beta chains were read from a single sample in a study of control samples from healthy donors and cancer patients. The method was immunoSEQ multiplex PCR; TCRdb's version includes in-frame clones alone and lacks a portion of them. The repertoire holds 75,000 to 100,000 clones, with about 88% as singletons. What was sequenced was blood. The receptors derive from a woman aged 50 to 65 in good health. Each CDR3 is given with its conserved first and last residue. Each record gives: CDR3 length, clone size, V gene, J gene, D gene, CDR3 DNA, CDR3 protein. A D gene is named only where the DNA matches it firmly. Size tells how often a clone was seen (once, few, many) or the class of an expanded clone, and some rows leave it out.

13	NA	TRBV10-3	TRBJ1-1	TRBD1	TGTGCCACCGGACAGGGGGCGGACACTGAAGCTTTCTTT	CATGQGADTEAFF
16	NA	TRBV11-3	TRBJ2-2	TRBD2	TGTGCCAGCAGCCCAAGACTAGCGGGGAACACCGGGGAGCTGTTTTTT	CASSPRLAGNTGELFF
13	NA	TRBV13	TRBJ1-2	NA	TGTGCCAGCACCCAGGACAGAGCATATGGCTACACCTTC	CASTQDRAYGYTF
13	NA	TRBV7-8	TRBJ1-5	NA	TGTGCCAGCAGCAGCAGTAGCAATCAGCCCCAGCATTTT	CASSSSSNQPQHF
16	NA	TRBV7-2	TRBJ1-3	NA	TGTGCCAGCAGCCTTCCCCCGGCGGCGCCTGGAAACACCATATATTTT	CASSLPPAAPGNTIYF
19	NA	TRBV5-1	TRBJ2-3	TRBD2	TGCGCCAGCAGCCTTGGATTCCGGCTAGCGGCACCTTCAACAGATACGCAGTATTTT	CASSLGFRLAAPSTDTQYF
17	NA	TRBV13	TRBJ2-3	NA	TGTGCCAGCAGCTTAGGATTCTTGGGCGGCAAGACAGATACGCAGTATTTT	CASSLGFLGGKTDTQYF
15	NA	TRBV11-3	TRBJ1-1	NA	TGTGCCAGCAGCTTAGACGGGACACCGAACACTGAAGCTTTCTTT	CASSLDGTPNTEAFF
15	NA	TRBV5-1	TRBJ2-1	NA	TGCGCCAGCAGCCCCTCGGGCGGGGGCCCGAATGAGCAGTTCTTC	CASSPSGGGPNEQFF
13	many	TRBV6-4	TRBJ2-2	NA	TGTGCCAGCGCCGGCGGGGACACCGGGGAGCTGTTTTTT	CASAGGDTGELFF
20	NA	TRBV5-1	TRBJ2-3	NA	TGCGCCAGCAGCAACACTCCGGGACACGGAAGGGGTGACCACACAGATACGCAGTATTTT	CASSNTPGHGRGDHTDTQYF
15	NA	TRBV7-3	TRBJ2-5	TRBD2	TGTGCCAGCAGCTTCACGGGAGGAAACCAAGAGACCCAGTACTTC	CASSFTGGNQETQYF
17	NA	TRBV11-2	TRBJ2-2	TRBD1	TGTGCCAGCAGCCCCCAGGACAGGGGGCGAGGGACCGGGGAGCTGTTTTTT	CASSPQDRGRGTGELFF
11	NA	TRBV10-3	TRBJ2-7	NA	TGTGCCATCAGTGAGTGGTACGAGCAGTACTTC	CAISEWYEQYF
14	NA	TRBV6-4	TRBJ2-3	TRBD1	TGTGCCAGCAGTGGGACAGGGGGCGCAGATACGCAGTATTTT	CASSGTGGADTQYF
14	NA	TRBV19	TRBJ2-3	NA	TGTGCCAGTAGTAGGGCTAGCGTCACAGATACGCAGTATTTT	CASSRASVTDTQYF
15	NA	TRBV5-1	TRBJ2-3	NA	TGCGCCAGCAGACACGGCGGGATGTACACAGATACGCAGTATTTT	CASRHGGMYTDTQYF
14	NA	TRBV27	TRBJ1-3	NA	TGTGCCAGCGGGACTCGGACAGAGGGAAACACCATATATTTT	CASGTRTEGNTIYF
17	NA	TRBV18	TRBJ2-2	TRBD2	TGTGCCAGCTCACTCCTGGGACTAGCGGTGAACACCGGGGAGCTGTTTTTT	CASSLLGLAVNTGELFF
13	NA	TRBV6-5	TRBJ2-7	NA	TGTGCCAGCACCAAACAGGGCACCTACGAGCAGTACTTC	CASTKQGTYEQYF
13	NA	TRBV29-1	TRBJ2-1	NA	TGCAGCGTTGACCCTAGGACCAACAATGAGCAGTTCTTC	CSVDPRTNNEQFF
14	NA	TRBV28	TRBJ2-5	NA	TGTGCCAGCAGCAAAACTAGCACTGCGGAGACCCAGTACTTC	CASSKTSTAETQYF
15	NA	TRBV6-5	TRBJ2-3	NA	TGTGCCAGCGAAGAGGGACAAGGGAGGATAGATACGCAGTATTTT	CASEEGQGRIDTQYF
15	NA	TRBV7-2	TRBJ2-5	TRBD2	TGTGCCAGCAGCTTGACCCCTAGCGGAAAAGAGACCCAGTACTTC	CASSLTPSGKETQYF
15	NA	TRBV19	TRBJ1-1	NA	TGTGCCAGTAGTATCCGACTGATACCGAACACTGAAGCTTTCTTT	CASSIRLIPNTEAFF
12	NA	TRBV6-5	TRBJ2-3	NA	TGTGCCAGCGGCCGCGACACAGATACGCAGTATTTT	CASGRDTDTQYF
14	NA	TRBV6-2/TRBV6-3	TRBJ2-7	NA	TGTGCCAGCAGTTCCCACTCCAGCTCCTACGAGCAGTACTTC	CASSSHSSSYEQYF
12	NA	TRBV29-1	TRBJ1-2	TRBD1	TGCAGCGTTTTGGGACAGTCGGATGGCTACACCTTC	CSVLGQSDGYTF
19	NA	TRBV7-6	TRBJ2-7	TRBD1	TGTGCCAGCAGCTTAACGACCTCGACTTACAGGGGGCGCATGTACGAGCAGTACTTC	CASSLTTSTYRGRMYEQYF
13	NA	TRBV2	TRBJ2-7	NA	TGTGCCACCCACGATCCAATCTCCTACGAGCAGTACTTC	CATHDPISYEQYF
16	NA	TRBV4-1	TRBJ2-3	NA	TGCGCCAGCAGCCGACTAGTGGCGGAACTCACAGATACGCAGTATTTT	CASSRLVAELTDTQYF
13	NA	TRBV19	TRBJ2-3	TRBD2	TGTGCCAGTAACAGGCGGGGGGAAGATACGCAGTATTTT	CASNRRGEDTQYF
13	NA	TRBV19	TRBJ1-6	NA	TGTGCCAGCCGGGACGGCTGGAATTCACCCCTCCACTTT	CASRDGWNSPLHF
14	NA	TRBV9	TRBJ1-3	NA	TGTGCCAGCAGCGTTGGACAGATCGAAAACACCATATATTTT	CASSVGQIENTIYF
13	NA	TRBV7-8	TRBJ1-5	NA	TGTGCCAGCAGCTTCGTCCAGGGGCGGACCCAGCATTTT	CASSFVQGRTQHF
15	once	TRBV9	TRBJ2-1	NA	TGTGCCAGCAGCGTAGGCGCCGGCCACTACAATGAGCAGTTCTTC	CASSVGAGHYNEQFF
14	once	TRBV19	TRBJ2-5	NA	TGTGCCAGTAGTTTCCAGGGACGGCAAGAGACCCAGTACTTC	CASSFQGRQETQYF
15	once	TRBV9	TRBJ2-1	TRBD1	TGTGCCAGCAGCGGAGGGGGCCGATCTTACAATGAGCAGTTCTTC	CASSGGGRSYNEQFF
16	NA	TRBV29-1	TRBJ2-3	NA	TGCAGCGTTGAAACCGCACGGAGGGGGGGCACAGATACGCAGTATTTT	CSVETARRGGTDTQYF
17	NA	TRBV11-2	TRBJ2-7	TRBD2	TGTGCCAGCAGCCACAACCGGCTAGCGGGAGGGGCGGGGGAGCAGTACTTC	CASSHNRLAGGAGEQYF
16	NA	TRBV7-3	TRBJ2-5	NA	TGTGCCAGCAGCTTGGAGGGGGGCGCCTCCAAAGAGACCCAGTACTTC	CASSLEGGASKETQYF
17	once	TRBV4-2	TRBJ2-1	TRBD2	TGTGCCAGCAGCCAAGATTGGCTAGCGGGAAGGTACAATGAGCAGTTCTTC	CASSQDWLAGRYNEQFF
13	NA	TRBV11-2	TRBJ2-2	NA	TGTGCCAGCAGCCCACGGGGGTATGTGGAGCTGTTTTTT	CASSPRGYVELFF
15	few	TRBV9	TRBJ2-7	NA	TGTGCCAGCAGCGTAGCCCCCGGACACCAATACGAGCAGTACTTC	CASSVAPGHQYEQYF